This TCR beta chain was identified during a study of blood T cell repertoires in COVID-19 (TCRdb year 2020). Study-level background: Samples covering the acute and convalescent phases of COVID-19 were provided by collaborators in the United States, Italy and Spain. The prospective study material was composed of cDNA or gDNA derived from T cells, B-cell-depleted T cells, or PBMCs. Deeply sampled blood TCRbeta repertoires from subjects exposed to, actively infected with, or recovered from COVID-19 were included in the dataset. The repertoires were released in a freely available public database meant as a resource for research on the immune response to SARS-CoV-2. Samples were obtained from the ongoing ImmuneRACE study (first 160 participants) and from about 1,300 subjects provided by 6 global collaborators. Nearly every sample came with metadata listing a de-identified subject ID, COVID-19 status, age in years and sex. HLA class I and class II types, where available, came from metadata supplied by the sample provider rather than from assay-based typing.

On this clone itself: It has no known antigen specificity. No base quality information exists; no much larger clone differs at one position.

The study at large found these results: How much clinical and demographic metadata was included differed by source and by participant, and the metadata was provided uncurated.

The V end loses 3 bases and the J end loses 8 bases, and a stretch of 6 bases separates them. The CDR3 runs 12 amino acids, cysteine and phenylalanine included. CDR3 DNA is the only sequence kept; it has 36 bases, read in frame from the first base. TCRbeta CDR3 regions were amplified from genomic DNA by means of the immunoSEQ Assay, a bias-controlled multiplex PCR. As for how the authors treated the data: The number of nucleated cells in each sample was estimated from the amplification of reference gene primers within the assay. To quantify the absolute abundance of each unique TCRbeta CDR3 rearrangement, sequence reads were collapsed and filtered. For each sample, productive Simpson clonality was calculated by taking the square root of Simpson's diversity index across productive rearrangements. TCRdb carries this immuneACCESS record with in-frame sequences only. Its versions omit some clonotypes, under half of them owing to an unresolved V gene in the studies checked, with the rest unexplained. V and J calls and clone size follow that table, whereas D and trimming were derived from the DNA. Counted in this sample were about 200,000 clones; roughly 82% of them appeared once. Approximately 13% of the sample is held by the ten biggest clonotypes.

Collaborating institutions collected whole blood in K2EDTA tubes following their own protocols. For TCRbeta analysis, collaborator samples were shipped as frozen whole blood, as isolated PBMCs, or as DNA extracted from either sample type. The V and J segments used are TRBV5-3 and TRBJ1-6; there is no confident call for the D gene. TRBV5-3 is flagged as an ORF with uncertain function. This TCR was recovered from a human donor in a cohort sampled during active COVID-19. The sequenced sample was peripheral blood. The CDR3 is CARSSKYSPLHF. The sequence in DNA is TGTGCCAGAAGCTCCAAATATTCACCCCTCCACTTT.